Reported below is one T cell receptor (beta chain). Its antigen is unidentified. These data belong to a study of cytomegalovirus exposure and HLA in healthy donors. At the level of the study: Among the approximately 400 genotyped donors, 65% to 90% were placed in the Caucasian-associated ancestry cluster. Points from the study as a whole: In a later analysis, TCR beta V- and J-gene trimming showed a link to a missense DCLRE1C variant. Productive status was seen about 90% or about 30% of the time for most TCR beta V segments in an earlier analysis.

Germline CDR1 SGHDT, CDR2 YYEEEE. The V gene end was trimmed by 3 bases and the J gene end by 4 bases; junction bases not matched to a gene: 2. This CDR3 region has 14 residues. The study ran its PCR with 60 Vbeta and 13 Jbeta primers. Per the study methods: Later analysis identified some 80 million unique TCR beta chains, about 12 million shared. The repertoire was sequenced with immunoSEQ multiplex PCR; TCRdb's copy has only in-frame clones and lacks some. The V and J calls and clone size were taken over from that table, and D and trimming were inferred from the DNA. The profile covers 110,000 or so clones, with 76% appearing a single time and about 7.7% taken by the ten largest.

The origin of this receptor is a woman between 50 and 59 years old in good health and CMV-seropositive. Sequencing used PBMCs. The chain combines TRBV5-6 with TRBJ2-4; 9 nucleotides agree with TRBD1. The CDR3 region is CASSYRGLKNIQYF. In nucleotides, the CDR3 is TGTGCCAGCAGCTACAGGGGGCTAAAAAACATTCAGTACTTC.